The 6 T cell receptor beta chains reported below all come from one sample, sequenced in a study of blood T cell repertoires in COVID-19. The assay was immunoSEQ multiplex PCR, and TCRdb's table has in-frame clones only and misses some. The top ten hold approximately 5.8% of the sample, which has 100,000 or so clones, roughly 92% seen once. What was sequenced was peripheral blood. These receptors originate from a man aged 50-59 years with active COVID-19.

This clone has only a few counts. The chain combines TRBV7-9 with TRBJ2-7; no clear D gene. Germline V gene sequence: CDR1 SEHNR, CDR2 FQNEAQ (reference sequence). V was shortened by 5 bases and J by 0 bases, with 8 bases between the two germline ends. This CDR3 contains 13 residues. The CDR3 loop reads CASSPLSSYEQYF. The CDR3 DNA follows: TGTGCCAGCAGCCCACTTAGCTCCTACGAGCAGTACTTC.

This chain joins TRBV29-1 and TRBJ2-1, with 15 bases aligning to TRBD2. This CDR3 has 13 amino acids. The germline CDR1 and CDR2 sequences are SQVTM and ANQGSEA. Trimming took 6 bases from V and 7 from J; bases not matched to a gene: 1. For the CDR3, the DNA is TGCAGCGTGGGGACTAGCGGGAGGAATGAGCAGTTCTTC. Translation gives CSVGTSGRNEQFF.

The V gene is TRBV6-5, the J gene TRBJ2-1; 8 nucleotides align to TRBD2. J was trimmed by 1 base and V by 2 bases; bases with no gene match: 1. CDR3 length equals 15 residues. CDR1 MNHEY and CDR2 SVGAGI come from the germline V gene. CDR3 region: CASSYGGGSYNEQFF. CDR3 coding DNA: TGTGCCAGCAGTTACGGCGGGGGGTCCTACAATGAGCAGTTCTTC.

This clone showed up just once. The chain carries TRBV7-6 and TRBJ2-6; a weak D match, TRBD1 (6 bases). Trimming took off 5 bases at V and 0 bases at J, with 17 bases between the two ends. The CDR3 runs to 18 residues. CDR1 and CDR2 from the germline V gene are SGHVS and FNYEAQ. In DNA form, the CDR3 reads TGTGCCAGCAGCGATAGGGACAAACGTTACTCTGGGGCCAACGTCCTGACTTTC. As protein: CASSDRDKRYSGANVLTF.

The chain is built from TRBV5-1 and TRBJ1-1, with TRBD1 matching 7 bases. Germline lookup yields CDR1 SGHRS and CDR2 YFSETQ. The V segment lost 2 bases and the J segment 8 bases; nucleotides outside the gene matches: 3. The length of the CDR3 is 12 residues. CDR3 bases: TGCGCCAGCAGCTTACAGGGGCGGGAAGCTTTCTTT. This translates into CASSLQGREAFF.

The V call is TRBV10-3, the J call TRBJ2-7; 9 bases match TRBD2. The length of the CDR3 is 15 residues. Germline CDR1 reads ENHRY; CDR2 reads SYGVKD. The CDR3 region is CATGVREGPVGEQYF. The CDR3 DNA reads as TGTGCTACCGGCGTGCGGGAGGGTCCCGTCGGGGAGCAGTACTTC.